These 8 T cell receptor beta chains originate from one sample sequenced in a study of post-analysis software for immune sequencing data. Study-wide findings and caveats: TRBV5-6, TRBV5-1 and TRBV20-1 were among roughly 5 TRBV segments more frequent in patients than controls.

Antigens for these TCRs are unknown. Every TCR beta cDNA library bore unique molecular identifiers. Using its own MiXCR run on the PCR reads, TCRdb lists one record per CDR3 protein. The sample has hundreds of thousands of distinct CDR3 sequences; roughly 29% are singletons. The specimen sequenced was blood. All receptors come from a girl aged 10-17 years with multiple sclerosis.

The chain combines TRBV15 with TRBJ2-4, with D uncertain. Germline CDR1 LNHNV, CDR2 YYDKDF (reference sequence). The V gene lost 2 bases and the J gene lost 0 bases, with 20 bases spanning the gap. The CDR3 is 19 residues long. Here the CDR3 DNA reads TGTGCCACCAGCAGACCCAGAATGTGGACGGAGCTAGCCAAAAACATTCAGTACTTC. It codes for CATSRPRMWTELAKNIQYF.

The rearrangement uses TRBV12-3 or TRBV12-4 and TRBJ1-1; D gene unclear. CDR3 length: 13 amino acids. V lost 8 bases, J lost 6 bases, and 16 bases lay in between. CDR3 nucleotide sequence: TGTGCCAGCCGACCTACGGGAAGCGCTGAAGCTTTCTTT. Protein: CASRPTGSAEAFF.

Regarding this clonotype: Its ends do not fully match the called genes, so a read error is possible. This sequence joins TRBV12-3 or TRBV12-4 and TRBJ2-3, with D possibly being TRBD1 (7 bases). This CDR3 region has 18 residues. The chain's CDR3 is CASTHGVAGTEGQDAQYF. The CDR3 nucleotides read TGTGCCAGCACCCATGGAGTCGCGGGGACAGAGGGACAAGATGCGCAGTATTTT.

This clonotype was observed at least ten times. CDR3 coding DNA: TGTGCCAGCAGCTTAATTCGAGGCGAGCAGTACTTC. Protein product: CASSLIRGEQYF. V usage is TRBV7-8 and J usage is TRBJ2-7; no definite D call. V was trimmed by 2 bases and J by 6 bases, leaving 8 bases between them. Germline assignment: CDR1 SGHVS and CDR2 FQNEAQ. This CDR3 has 12 amino acids.

V gene TRBV29-1 combines with J gene TRBJ2-1, with TRBD1 matching 9 bases. From germline, CDR1 is SQVTM and CDR2 ANQGSEA. This CDR3 region has 15 residues. The V segment lost 3 bases and the J segment 5 bases; nucleotides outside the gene matches: 8. The CDR3 here is CSVDKGQGADNEQFF. Written as DNA, the CDR3 is TGCAGCGTTGATAAGGGACAGGGCGCCGACAATGAGCAGTTCTTC.

The V and J genes are TRBV21-1 and TRBJ2-1; the table's D call of TRBD1 was not tested on the DNA. TRBV21-1 is a listed pseudogene. This CDR3 contains 22 residues. This chain's CDR3 is CASSKELGRGRHYPLQYNEQFF. The CDR3, as DNA: TGTGCCAGCAGCAAAGAGTTGGGGCGGGGGCGGCATTATCCTCTCCAATACAATGAGCAGTTCTTC.

In its sample, this clonotype was seen once. The chain links TRBV10-3 to TRBJ2-2; 7 bases are a match to TRBD2. The CDR3 is made up of 18 amino acids. Germline CDR1 ENHRY, CDR2 SYGVKD. After removal of 3 bases from V and 0 bases from J, the junction contained 10 bases not matched to a gene. CDR3 protein: CAISDPVLGGANTGELFF. CDR3 DNA: TGTGCCATCAGTGACCCTGTCTTGGGAGGGGCGAACACCGGGGAGCTGTTTTTT.

The V call is TRBV28, the J call TRBJ2-5; 10 positions match TRBD2. This CDR3 spans 14 amino acids. Germline CDR1 is MDHEN and CDR2 is SYDVKM. V shed 6 bases, J shed 7 bases, and the junction held 8 bases outside the gene matches. The CDR3: CASRGAGGRRTQYF. Written as DNA, the CDR3 is TGTGCCAGCAGGGGAGCGGGGGGGAGAAGGACCCAGTACTTC.